The table lists the clone carrying this TCR beta chain with a few counts. TCRdb reprocessed the 5' RACE reads via MiXCR and lists one record per CDR3 protein. This sample has 650,000 to 800,000 distinct CDR3 sequences, with 8.5% to 9% found just once. This sample stems from a study of identical twins. V shed 4 bases, J shed 10 bases, and the junction held 13 bases outside the gene matches. The CDR3 runs to 14 residues. Germline V gene sequence: CDR1 DFQATT, CDR2 SNEGSKA (reference sequence). In addition, the sample was reused for a study of yellow fever vaccine responses in identical twins.

The specimen was PBMCs. This clonotype was obtained from a young woman in good health. This chain joins TRBV20-1 and TRBJ2-1; 7 bases line up with TRBD1. The CDR3 coding sequence is TGCAGTGCTAAGCAGGCAGGGGGTACGAGGGAGCAGTTCTTC. It is translated as CSAKQAGGTREQFF.